This entry describes one T cell receptor beta chain. Its target is unknown. It was with 60 Vbeta and 13 Jbeta primers that the PCR ran. TCRdb's table, derived via immunoSEQ multiplex PCR, lists solely in-frame clones and lacks some. The repertoire includes just over 150,000 clones, around 83% of them detected once, and about 2.4% sits in the top ten. Trimming left V 4 bases short and J 8 bases short, with 9 bases between. Germline V gives CDR1 MGHDK, CDR2 SYGVNS. The CDR3 loop spans 13 amino acids. The data were obtained in a study of cytomegalovirus exposure and HLA in healthy donors. Study findings and constraints: TCR beta sequences numbering around 15,000 were associated with HLA alleles at 0.05 false discovery rate in a later analysis.

This chain connects TRBV25-1 to TRBJ1-6; D call uncertain. This TCR came from a young woman in good health and CMV-seronegative. Sequenced input: PBMCs. CDR3 nucleotide sequence: TGTGCCAGCAGTGTTGGCGGTGATTCACCCCTCCACTTT. This codes for CASSVGGDSPLHF.